The present entry profiles one T cell receptor beta chain with its context. These data belong to a study of shared T cell receptors in the human thymus. Losses at the gene ends were 2 bases for V and 8 bases for J; bases not matched to a gene: 9. This CDR3 has 15 residues. Germline-derived CDR1 and CDR2 are MGHRA and YSYEKL. Clones were read by immunoSEQ multiplex PCR, and TCRdb kept only the in-frame ones, dropping some. The sample records hundreds of thousands of clones, 95% being singletons. This clonotype was sampled from a human donor. The chain carries TRBV4-1 and TRBJ2-1, with 7 nucleotides matching TRBD1. Sequenced material: thymocytes. The CDR3 region is CASSQLVQGVDEQFF. The CDR3 nucleotides read TGCGCCAGCAGCCAACTCGTTCAGGGGGTGGATGAGCAGTTCTTC.